This T cell receptor beta chain was identified in a study of OX40 agonist ivuxolimab in advanced cancers. Study conclusions and caveats: There was clonal expansion of CD4+ and CD8+ blood T cells by week 6 at 0.1 to 3.0 mg/kg. Researchers report that CD8+ T cells had, on average, more expanded clones than CD4+.

Note on this clone: Its antigen is not known.

The repertoire was sequenced with immunoSEQ multiplex PCR; TCRdb's copy has only in-frame clones and lacks some. The repertoire holds 60,000 to 70,000 clones, 89% seen once, with 12% in the top ten. The germline CDR1 and CDR2 sequences are SGHVS and FQNEAQ. This CDR3 spans 15 amino acids. V lost 7 bases and J 6 bases, leaving 19 bases between the germline ends. Exclusion applied to patients with autoimmune disease history or systemic immunosuppression. The chain links TRBV7-8 to TRBJ2-1; possible D gene TRBD2, 6 bases. This sequence was found in an adult with an advanced solid tumor such as melanoma, head and neck, liver or kidney cancer. The input for sequencing was CD4+ or CD8+ T cells sorted from blood, taken in a trial of the OX40 agonist ivuxolimab. CDR3 nucleotide sequence: TGTGCCAGCACCCGACCCCAACTGGGGGGCAATGAGCAGTTCTTC. Its translation: CASTRPQLGGNEQFF.